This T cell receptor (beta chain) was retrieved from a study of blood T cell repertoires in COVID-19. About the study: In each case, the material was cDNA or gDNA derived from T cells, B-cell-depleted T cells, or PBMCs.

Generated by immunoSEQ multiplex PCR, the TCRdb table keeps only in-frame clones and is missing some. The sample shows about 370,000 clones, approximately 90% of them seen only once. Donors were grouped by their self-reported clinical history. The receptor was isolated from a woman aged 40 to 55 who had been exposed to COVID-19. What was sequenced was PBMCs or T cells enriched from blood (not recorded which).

CDR3 DNA: TGTGCCAGCAACCGGGACAGGGGTGAGCAGTTCTTC. Protein sequence: CASNRDRGEQFF. J is TRBJ2-1 and V is TRBV6-5, with 10 bases fitting TRBD1. CDR1 MNHEY and CDR2 SVGAGI come from the germline V gene. The CDR3 runs to 12 residues. The ends lost 7 bases at V and 9 bases at J; junction bases unmatched: 3.